This TCR beta chain was sequenced in a study of vaccination and CD4 T cells after COVID-19. As for the study in general: The makeup of the convalescents was six males and four females, two of them Hispanic. Post-COVID draws followed diagnosis by a median roughly 99 days (range 35 to 161). Broader study findings: Early timepoints after natural infection were not analyzed in these convalescent patients.

With regard to this clonotype: Its specificity is not known.

Treatment in this sample: 10-day PBMC culture with coronavirus spike peptide pools or control peptides (ViraFEST assay). From the unexposed donor, CD4+ T cells were collected ahead of the COVID-19 pandemic (2011-2018). On day 3 and again on day 7, fresh IL-2 medium was used to replace half the medium. Germline CDR1 and CDR2: GTSNPN and SVGIG (reference sequence). V was shortened by 5 bases and J by 9 bases, with 14 bases between the two germline ends. The CDR3 is 12 residues long. The Oncomine TCR Beta short-read assay was applied to DNA of cultured CD4+ T cells. TCRdb independently ran MiXCR on the PCR reads; one entry per CDR3 protein. The sample has about 7,600 distinct CDR3 sequences; about 50% are singletons.

V and J are TRBV30 and TRBJ2-1; D is possibly TRBD2 (5 bases). Sequences were obtained from CD4+ T cells from blood, cultured in vitro. This sequence was found in a human donor in good health. The CDR3 nucleotides read TGTGCCTGGGCGTCGGCGGGTGGTGAGCAGTTCTTC. Translation gives CAWASAGGEQFF.